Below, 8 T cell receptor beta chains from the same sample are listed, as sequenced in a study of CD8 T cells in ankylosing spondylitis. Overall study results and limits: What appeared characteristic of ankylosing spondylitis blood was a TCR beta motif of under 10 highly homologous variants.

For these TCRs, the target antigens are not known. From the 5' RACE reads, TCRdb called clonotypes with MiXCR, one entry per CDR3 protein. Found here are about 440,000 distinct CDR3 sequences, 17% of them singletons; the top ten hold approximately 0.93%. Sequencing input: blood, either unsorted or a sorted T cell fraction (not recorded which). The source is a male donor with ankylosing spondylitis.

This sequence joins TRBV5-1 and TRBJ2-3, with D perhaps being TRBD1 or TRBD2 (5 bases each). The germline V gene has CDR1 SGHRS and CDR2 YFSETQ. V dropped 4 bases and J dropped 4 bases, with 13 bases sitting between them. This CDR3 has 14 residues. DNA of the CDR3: TGCGCCAGCAGCCCCCTGGGACGCCCAGATACGCAGTATTTT. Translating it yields CASSPLGRPDTQYF.

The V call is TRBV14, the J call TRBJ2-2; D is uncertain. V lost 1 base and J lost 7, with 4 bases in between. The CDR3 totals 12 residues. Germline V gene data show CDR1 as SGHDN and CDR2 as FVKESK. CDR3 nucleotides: TGTGCCAGCAGCCAAGGTGACGGGGAGCTGTTTTTT. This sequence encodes CASSQGDGELFF.

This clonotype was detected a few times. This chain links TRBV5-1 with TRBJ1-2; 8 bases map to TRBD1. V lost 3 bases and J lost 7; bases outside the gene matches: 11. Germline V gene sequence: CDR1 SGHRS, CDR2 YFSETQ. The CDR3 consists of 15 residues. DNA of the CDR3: TGCGCCAGCAGCTATAAACAGGGGGACATGGCTGGCTACACCTTC. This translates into CASSYKQGDMAGYTF. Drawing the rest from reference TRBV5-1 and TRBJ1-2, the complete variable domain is KAGVTQTPRYLIKTRGQQVTLSCSPISGHRSVSWYQQTPGQGLQFLFEYFSETQRNKGNFPGRFSGRQFSNSRSEMNVSTLELGDSALYLCASSYKQGDMAGYTFGSGTRLTVV.

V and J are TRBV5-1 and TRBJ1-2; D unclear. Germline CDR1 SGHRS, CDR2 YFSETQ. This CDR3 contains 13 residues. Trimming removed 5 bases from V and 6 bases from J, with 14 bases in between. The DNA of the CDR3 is TGCGCCAGCAGGGAGGACCCGGGCGATGGCTACACCTTC. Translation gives CASREDPGDGYTF.

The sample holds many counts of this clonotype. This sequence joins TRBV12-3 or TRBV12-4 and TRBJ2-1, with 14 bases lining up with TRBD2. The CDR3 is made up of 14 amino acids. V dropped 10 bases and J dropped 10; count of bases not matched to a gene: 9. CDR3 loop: CATAGLAGGREQFF. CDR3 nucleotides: TGTGCCACAGCCGGACTAGCGGGAGGTAGGGAGCAGTTCTTC.

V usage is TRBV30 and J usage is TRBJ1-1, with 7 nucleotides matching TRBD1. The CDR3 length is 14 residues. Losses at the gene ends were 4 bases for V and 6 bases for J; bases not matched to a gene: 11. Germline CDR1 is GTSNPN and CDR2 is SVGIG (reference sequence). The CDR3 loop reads CAWNPDRVAAEAFF. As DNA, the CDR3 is TGTGCCTGGAACCCCGACAGGGTGGCCGCTGAAGCTTTCTTT.

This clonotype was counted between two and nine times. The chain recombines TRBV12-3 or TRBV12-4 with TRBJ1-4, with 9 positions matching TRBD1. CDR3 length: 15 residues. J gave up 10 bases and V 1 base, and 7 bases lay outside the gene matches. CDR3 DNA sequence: TGTGCCAGCAGTTTAGGGGACAGGGTGGTTGGAAAACTGTTTTTT. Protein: CASSLGDRVVGKLFF.

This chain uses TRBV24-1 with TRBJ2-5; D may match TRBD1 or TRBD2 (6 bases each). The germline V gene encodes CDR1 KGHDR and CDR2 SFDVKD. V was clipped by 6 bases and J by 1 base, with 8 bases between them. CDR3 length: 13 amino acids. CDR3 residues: CATSRGAQETQYF. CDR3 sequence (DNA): TGTGCCACCAGTAGGGGGGCCCAAGAGACCCAGTACTTC.